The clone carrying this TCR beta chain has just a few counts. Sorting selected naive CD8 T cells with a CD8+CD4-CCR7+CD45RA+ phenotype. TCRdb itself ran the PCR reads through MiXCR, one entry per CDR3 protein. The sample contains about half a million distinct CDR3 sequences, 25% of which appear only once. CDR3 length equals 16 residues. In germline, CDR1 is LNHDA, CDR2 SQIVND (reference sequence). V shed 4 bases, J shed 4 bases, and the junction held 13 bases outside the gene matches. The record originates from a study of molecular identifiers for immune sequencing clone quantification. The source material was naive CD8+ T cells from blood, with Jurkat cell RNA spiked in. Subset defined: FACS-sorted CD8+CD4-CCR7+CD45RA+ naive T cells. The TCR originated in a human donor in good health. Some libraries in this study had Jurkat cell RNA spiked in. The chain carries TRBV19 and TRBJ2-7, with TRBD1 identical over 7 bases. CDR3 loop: CASSSKWGQKDYEQYF. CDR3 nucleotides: TGTGCCAGTAGTAGCAAATGGGGACAGAAAGATTACGAGCAGTACTTC. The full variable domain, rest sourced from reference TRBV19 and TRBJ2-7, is DGGITQSPKYLFRKEGQNVTLSCEQNLNHDAMYWYRQDPGQGLRLIYYSQIVNDFQKGDIAEGYSVSREKKESFPLTVTSAQKNPTAFYLCASSSKWGQKDYEQYFGPGTRLTVT.